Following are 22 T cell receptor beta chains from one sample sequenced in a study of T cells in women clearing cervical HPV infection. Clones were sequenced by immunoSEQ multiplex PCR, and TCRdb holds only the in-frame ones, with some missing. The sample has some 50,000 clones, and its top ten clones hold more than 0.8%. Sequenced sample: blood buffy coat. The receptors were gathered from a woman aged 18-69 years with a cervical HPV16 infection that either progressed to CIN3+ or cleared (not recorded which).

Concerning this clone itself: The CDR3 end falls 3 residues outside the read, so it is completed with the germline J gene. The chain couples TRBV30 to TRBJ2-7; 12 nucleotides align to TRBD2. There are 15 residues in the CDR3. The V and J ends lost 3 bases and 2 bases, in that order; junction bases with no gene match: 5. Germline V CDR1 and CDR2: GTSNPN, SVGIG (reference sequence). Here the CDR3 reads CAWRTSGGGTYEQYF. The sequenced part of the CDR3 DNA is TGTGCCTGGAGGACTAGCGGGGGAGGGACCTACGAG.

This CDR3 is CASNNTLRGAKAFF. The sequenced CDR3 bases are TGTGCCAGCAATAATACCCTCAGAGGTGCCAAA. The chain uses TRBV2 and TRBJ1-1; D is unclear. The read halts 3 residues ahead of the CDR3 end, with the missing end drawn from the germline J gene. Germline values: CDR1 SNHLY, CDR2 FYNNEI. This CDR3 contains 14 residues.

The sequenced part of the CDR3 DNA is TGTGCCAGCACCAGGACAGGAGGCACAGATACG. This encodes CASTRTGGTDT. The whole CDR3 sequence is CASTRTGGTDTQYF. The rearrangement links TRBV12-3 or TRBV12-4 to TRBJ2-3, with 7 bases aligning to TRBD1. The read finishes 3 residues shy of the CDR3 end, and the germline J gene is used to complete it. V shed 7 bases, J shed 1 base, and the junction held 5 bases outside the gene matches. The CDR3 covers 14 residues.

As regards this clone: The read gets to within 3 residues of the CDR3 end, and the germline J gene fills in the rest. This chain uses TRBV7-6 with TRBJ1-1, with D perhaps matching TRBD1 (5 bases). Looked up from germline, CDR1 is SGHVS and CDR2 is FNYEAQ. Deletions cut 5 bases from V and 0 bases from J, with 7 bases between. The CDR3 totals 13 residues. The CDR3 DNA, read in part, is TGTGCCAGCAGCCCAGGGTTGAACACTGAA. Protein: CASSPGLNTE. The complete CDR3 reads CASSPGLNTEAFF.

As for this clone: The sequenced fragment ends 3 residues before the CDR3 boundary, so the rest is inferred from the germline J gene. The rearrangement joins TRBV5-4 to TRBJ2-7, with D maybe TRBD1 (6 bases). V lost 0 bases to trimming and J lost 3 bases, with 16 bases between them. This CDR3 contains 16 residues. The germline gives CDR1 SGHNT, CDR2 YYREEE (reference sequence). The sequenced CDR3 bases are TGTGCCAGCAGCTTGGACGGGACACGCTATGGCTACGAG. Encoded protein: CASSLDGTRYGYE. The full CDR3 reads CASSLDGTRYGYEQYF.

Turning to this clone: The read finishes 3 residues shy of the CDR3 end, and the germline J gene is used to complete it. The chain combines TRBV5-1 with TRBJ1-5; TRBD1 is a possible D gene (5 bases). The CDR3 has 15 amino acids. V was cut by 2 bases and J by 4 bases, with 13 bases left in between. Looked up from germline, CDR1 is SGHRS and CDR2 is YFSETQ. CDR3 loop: CASSFGGEPNQPQHF. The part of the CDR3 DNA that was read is TGCGCCAGCAGCTTCGGGGGGGAGCCAAATCAGCCC.

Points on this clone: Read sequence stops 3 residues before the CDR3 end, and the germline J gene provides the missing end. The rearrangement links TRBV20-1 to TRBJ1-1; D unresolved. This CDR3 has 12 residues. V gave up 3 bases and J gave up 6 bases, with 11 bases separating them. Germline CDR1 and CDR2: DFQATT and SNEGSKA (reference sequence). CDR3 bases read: TGCAGTGCTAGTCCGACTCTCTCTGAA. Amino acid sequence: CSASPTLSE. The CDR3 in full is CSASPTLSEAFF.

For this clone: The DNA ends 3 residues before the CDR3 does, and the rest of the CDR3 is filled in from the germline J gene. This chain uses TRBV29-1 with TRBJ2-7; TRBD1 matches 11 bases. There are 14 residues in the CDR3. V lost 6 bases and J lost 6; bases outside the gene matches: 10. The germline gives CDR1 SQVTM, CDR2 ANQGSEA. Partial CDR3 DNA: TGCAGCGTGGTGGGGGACAGGGGGTTTTTCGAG. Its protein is CSVVGDRGFFE. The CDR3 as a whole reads CSVVGDRGFFEQYF.

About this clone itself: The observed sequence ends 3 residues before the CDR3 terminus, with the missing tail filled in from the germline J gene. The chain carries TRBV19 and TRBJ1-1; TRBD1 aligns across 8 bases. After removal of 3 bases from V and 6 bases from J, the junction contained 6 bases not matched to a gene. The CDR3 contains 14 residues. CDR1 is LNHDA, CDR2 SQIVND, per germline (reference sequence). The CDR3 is CASSIGQGAAEAFF. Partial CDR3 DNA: TGTGCCAGTAGTATTGGGCAGGGGGCGGCTGAA. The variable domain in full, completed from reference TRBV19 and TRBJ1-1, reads DGGITQSPKYLFRKEGQNVTLSCEQNLNHDAMYWYRQDPGQGLRLIYYSQIVNDFQKGDIAEGYSVSREKKESFPLTVTSAQKNPTAFYLCASSIGQGAAEAFFGQGTRLTVV.

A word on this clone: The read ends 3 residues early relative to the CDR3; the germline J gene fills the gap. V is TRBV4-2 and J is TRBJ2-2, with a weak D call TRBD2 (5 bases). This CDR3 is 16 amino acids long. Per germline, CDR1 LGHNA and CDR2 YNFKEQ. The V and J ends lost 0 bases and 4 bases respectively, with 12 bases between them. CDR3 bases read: TGTGCCAGCAGCCAAGACCCCTCGGGGAGCACCGGGGAG. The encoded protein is CASSQDPSGSTGE. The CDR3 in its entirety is CASSQDPSGSTGELFF.

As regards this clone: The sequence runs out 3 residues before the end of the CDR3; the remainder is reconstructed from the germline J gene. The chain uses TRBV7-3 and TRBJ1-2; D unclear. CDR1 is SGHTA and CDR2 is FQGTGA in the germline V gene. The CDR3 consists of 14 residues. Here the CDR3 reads CASSLNYLKNDYTF. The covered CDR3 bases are TGTGCCAGCAGCTTAAATTACTTAAAAAATGAC.

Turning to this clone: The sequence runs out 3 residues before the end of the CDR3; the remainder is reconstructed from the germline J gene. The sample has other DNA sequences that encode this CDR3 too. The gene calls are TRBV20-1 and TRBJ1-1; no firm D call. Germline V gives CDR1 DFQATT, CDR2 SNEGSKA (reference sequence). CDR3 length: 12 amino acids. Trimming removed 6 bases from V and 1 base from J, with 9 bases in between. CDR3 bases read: TGCAGTGCCCGAACCGGGAACACTGAA. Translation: CSARTGNTE. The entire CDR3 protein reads CSARTGNTEAFF.

This CDR3 reads CSARPYLKRGTQETQYF. CDR3 bases read: TGCAGTGCTAGACCGTACTTAAAAAGGGGGACACAAGAGACC. The V gene is TRBV20-1, the J gene TRBJ2-5, with D perhaps TRBD1 (6 bases). The CDR3 end falls 3 residues outside the read, so it is completed with the germline J gene. From germline, CDR1 is DFQATT and CDR2 SNEGSKA (reference sequence). V lost 2 bases and J 2 bases, leaving 21 bases between the germline ends. This CDR3 spans 17 amino acids.

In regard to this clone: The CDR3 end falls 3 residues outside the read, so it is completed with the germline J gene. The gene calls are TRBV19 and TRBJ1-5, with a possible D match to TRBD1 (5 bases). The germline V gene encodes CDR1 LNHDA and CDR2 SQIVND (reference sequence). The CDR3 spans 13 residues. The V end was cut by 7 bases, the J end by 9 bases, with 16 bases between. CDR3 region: CASTAGGRGPQHF. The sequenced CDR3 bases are TGTGCCAGTACCGCCGGGGGTCGTGGGCCC.

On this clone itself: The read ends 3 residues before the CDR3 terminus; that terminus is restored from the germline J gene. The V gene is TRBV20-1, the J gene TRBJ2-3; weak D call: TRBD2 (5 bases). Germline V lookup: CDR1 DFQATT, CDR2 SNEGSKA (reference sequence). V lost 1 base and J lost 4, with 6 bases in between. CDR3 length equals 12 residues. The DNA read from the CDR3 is TGCAGTGCTAGAGGAGGGCCAGATACG. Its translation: CSARGGPDT. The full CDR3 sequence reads CSARGGPDTQYF.

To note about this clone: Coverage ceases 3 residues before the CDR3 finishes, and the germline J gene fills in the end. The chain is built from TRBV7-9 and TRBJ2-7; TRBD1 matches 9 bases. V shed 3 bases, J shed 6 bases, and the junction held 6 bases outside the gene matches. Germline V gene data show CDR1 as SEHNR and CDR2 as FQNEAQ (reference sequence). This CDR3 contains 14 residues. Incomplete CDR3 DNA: TGTGCCAGCAGCTTGGACAGGGGAGAGGTCGAG. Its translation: CASSLDRGEVE. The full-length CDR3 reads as CASSLDRGEVEQYF.

The sequenced part of the CDR3 DNA is TGTGCCAGCAGCTTACAGGGACACAATGAG. Translated: CASSLQGHNE. The whole CDR3 reads CASSLQGHNEQFF. The J gene is TRBJ2-1, the V gene TRBV5-6; the D gene is possibly TRBD1 (6 bases). The observed sequence ends 3 residues before the CDR3 terminus, with the missing tail filled in from the germline J gene. From germline, CDR1 is SGHDT and CDR2 YYEEEE. The CDR3 length is 13 residues. The ends were cut back, 2 bases at V and 5 bases at J, with 8 bases in the middle. Combining the CDR3 with reference TRBV5-6 and TRBJ2-1 gives the whole variable domain DAGVTQSPTHLIKTRGQQVTLRCSPKSGHDTVSWYQQALGQGPQFIFQYYEEEERQRGNFPDRFSGHQFPNYSSELNVNALLLGDSALYLCASSLQGHNEQFFGPGTRLTVL.

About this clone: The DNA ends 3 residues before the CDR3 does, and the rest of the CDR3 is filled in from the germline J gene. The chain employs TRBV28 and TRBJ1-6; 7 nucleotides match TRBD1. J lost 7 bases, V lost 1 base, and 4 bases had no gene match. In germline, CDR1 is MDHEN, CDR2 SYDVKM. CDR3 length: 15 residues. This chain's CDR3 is CASSLLQGLNSPLHF. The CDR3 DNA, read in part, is TGTGCCAGCAGTTTATTACAGGGGCTGAATTCACCC. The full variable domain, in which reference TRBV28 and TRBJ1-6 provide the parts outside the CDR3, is DVKVTQSSRYLVKRTGEKVFLECVQDMDHENMFWYRQDPGLGLRLIYFSYDVKMKEKGDIPEGYSVSREKKERFSLILESASTNQTSMYLCASSLLQGLNSPLHFGNGTRLTVT.

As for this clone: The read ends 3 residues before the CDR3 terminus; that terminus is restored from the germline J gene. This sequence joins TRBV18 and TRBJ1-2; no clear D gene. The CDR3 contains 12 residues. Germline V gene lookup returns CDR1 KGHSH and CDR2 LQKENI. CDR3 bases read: TGTGCCAGCTCATCTGAGCGGGTTTCC. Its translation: CASSSERVS. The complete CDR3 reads CASSSERVSYTF.

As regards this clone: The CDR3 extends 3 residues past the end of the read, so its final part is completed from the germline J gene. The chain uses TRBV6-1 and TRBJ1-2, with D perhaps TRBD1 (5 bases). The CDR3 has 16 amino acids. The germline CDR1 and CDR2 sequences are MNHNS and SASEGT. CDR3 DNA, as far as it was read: TGTGCCAGCAGTGAGGCTCTAGCGGGGGAAGGCTACGAC. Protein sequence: CASSEALAGEGYD. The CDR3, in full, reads CASSEALAGEGYDYTF.

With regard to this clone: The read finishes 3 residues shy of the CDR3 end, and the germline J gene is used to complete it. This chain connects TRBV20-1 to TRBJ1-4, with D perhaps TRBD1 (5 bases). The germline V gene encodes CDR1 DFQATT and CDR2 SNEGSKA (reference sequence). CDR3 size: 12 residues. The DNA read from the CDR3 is TGCAGTGCTTCGAGAGGGGCCAACGTA. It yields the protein CSASRGANV. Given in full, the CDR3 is CSASRGANVLFF.

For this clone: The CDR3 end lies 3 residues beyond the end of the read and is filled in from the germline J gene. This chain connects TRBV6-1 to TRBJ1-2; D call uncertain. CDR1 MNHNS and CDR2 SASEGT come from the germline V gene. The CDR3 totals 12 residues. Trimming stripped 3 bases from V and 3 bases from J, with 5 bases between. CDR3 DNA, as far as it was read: TGTGCCAGCAGTGACAGATACTATGGC. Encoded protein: CASSDRYYG. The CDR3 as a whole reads CASSDRYYGYTF.